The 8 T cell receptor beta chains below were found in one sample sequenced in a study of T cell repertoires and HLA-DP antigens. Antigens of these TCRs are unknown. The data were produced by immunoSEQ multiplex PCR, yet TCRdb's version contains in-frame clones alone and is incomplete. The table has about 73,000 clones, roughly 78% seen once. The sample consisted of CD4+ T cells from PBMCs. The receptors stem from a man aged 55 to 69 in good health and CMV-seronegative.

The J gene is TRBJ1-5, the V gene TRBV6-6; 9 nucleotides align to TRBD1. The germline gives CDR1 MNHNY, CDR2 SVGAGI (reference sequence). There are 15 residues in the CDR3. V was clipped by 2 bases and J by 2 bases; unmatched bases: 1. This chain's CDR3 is CASSYRTGGNQPQHF. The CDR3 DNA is TGTGCCAGCAGTTACCGGACAGGGGGCAATCAGCCCCAGCATTTT.

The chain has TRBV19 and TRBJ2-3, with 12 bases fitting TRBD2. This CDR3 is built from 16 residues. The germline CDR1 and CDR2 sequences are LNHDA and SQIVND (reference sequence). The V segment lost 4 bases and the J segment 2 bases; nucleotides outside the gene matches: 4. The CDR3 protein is CASSRGLAGITDTQYF. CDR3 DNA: TGTGCCAGTAGTAGAGGACTAGCGGGGATCACAGATACGCAGTATTTT.

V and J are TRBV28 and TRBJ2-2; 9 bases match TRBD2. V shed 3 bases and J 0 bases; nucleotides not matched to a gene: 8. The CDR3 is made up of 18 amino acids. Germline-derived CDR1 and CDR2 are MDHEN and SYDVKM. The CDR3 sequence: CASSFGGLAVANTGELFF. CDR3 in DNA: TGTGCCAGCAGTTTTGGGGGACTAGCAGTCGCGAACACCGGGGAGCTGTTTTTT.

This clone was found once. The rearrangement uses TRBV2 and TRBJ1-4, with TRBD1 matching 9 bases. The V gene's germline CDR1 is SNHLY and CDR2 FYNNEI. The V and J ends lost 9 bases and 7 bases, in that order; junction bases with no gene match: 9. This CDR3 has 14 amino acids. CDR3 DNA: TGTGCCAGTCGGGACAGGGCTTTGGGTGAAAAACTGTTTTTT. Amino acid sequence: CASRDRALGEKLFF.

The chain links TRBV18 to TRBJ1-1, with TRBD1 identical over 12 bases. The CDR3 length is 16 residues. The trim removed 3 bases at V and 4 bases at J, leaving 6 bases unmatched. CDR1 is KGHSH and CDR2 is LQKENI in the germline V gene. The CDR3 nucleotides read TGTGCCAGCTCACCGGGGACAGGGGGCATTGTCACTGAAGCTTTCTTT. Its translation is CASSPGTGGIVTEAFF.

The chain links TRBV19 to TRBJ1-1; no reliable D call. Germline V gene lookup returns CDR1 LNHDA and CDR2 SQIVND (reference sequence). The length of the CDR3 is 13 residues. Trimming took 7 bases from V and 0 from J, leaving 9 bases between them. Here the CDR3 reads CASTGSLNTEAFF. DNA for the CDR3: TGTGCCAGTACTGGCAGCCTGAACACTGAAGCTTTCTTT.

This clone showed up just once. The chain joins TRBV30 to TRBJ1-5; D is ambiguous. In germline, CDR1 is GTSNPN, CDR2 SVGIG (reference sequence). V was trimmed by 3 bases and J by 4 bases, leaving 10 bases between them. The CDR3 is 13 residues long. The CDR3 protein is CAWRATTNQPQHF. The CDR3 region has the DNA TGTGCCTGGAGGGCGACTACAAATCAGCCCCAGCATTTT.

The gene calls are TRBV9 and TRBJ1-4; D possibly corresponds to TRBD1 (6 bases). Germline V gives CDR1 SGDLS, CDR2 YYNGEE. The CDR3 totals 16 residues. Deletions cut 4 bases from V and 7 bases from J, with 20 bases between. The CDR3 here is CASSPGTIPGSEKLFF. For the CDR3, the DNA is TGTGCCAGCAGCCCTGGGACAATCCCGGGGAGTGAAAAACTGTTTTTT.